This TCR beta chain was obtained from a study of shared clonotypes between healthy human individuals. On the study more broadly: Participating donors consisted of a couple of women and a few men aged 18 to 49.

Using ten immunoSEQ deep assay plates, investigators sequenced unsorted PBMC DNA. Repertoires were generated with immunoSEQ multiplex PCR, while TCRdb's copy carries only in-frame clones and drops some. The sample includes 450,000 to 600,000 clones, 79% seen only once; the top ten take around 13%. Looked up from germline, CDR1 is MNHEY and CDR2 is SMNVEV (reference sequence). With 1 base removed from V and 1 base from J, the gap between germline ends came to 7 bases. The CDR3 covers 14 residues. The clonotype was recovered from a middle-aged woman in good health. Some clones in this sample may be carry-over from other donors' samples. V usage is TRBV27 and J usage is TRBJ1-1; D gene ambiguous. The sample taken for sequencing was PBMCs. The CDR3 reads CASSLFLGNTEAFF. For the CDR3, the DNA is TGTGCCAGCAGTTTATTTCTCGGGAACACTGAAGCTTTCTTT.